This T cell receptor beta chain was documented in a study of CD8+CD57+ T cells in acquired aplastic anemia. Overall study: The study obtained 11 million or so reads on average for CD4+ cells from healthy donors. Study-wide results and limits: The study found no significant CD8+ Simpson's diversity difference between patients and controls. Around 30 was the count of CD8+ CDR3 sequences that patients shared with controls.

This clonotype was recorded many times. Its antigen is not known. TCR beta VDJ and CDR3 profiles were obtained from a genomic DNA template. TCRdb passed the reads through MiXCR, listing each CDR3 protein once. The sample includes about 190,000 distinct CDR3 sequences, roughly half of them seen just once. The CDR3 contains 13 residues. Germline values: CDR1 SEHNR, CDR2 FQNEAQ (reference sequence). V shed 3 bases and J shed 6 bases, with 11 bases lying between them. J is TRBJ1-1 and V is TRBV7-9, with a possible D match to TRBD1 (5 bases). The receptor was isolated from a human donor in good health, serving as a control. Material for sequencing was sorted CD4+, CD8+, or CD8+CD57+ T cells (not recorded which) from PBMCs. Written as DNA, the CDR3 is TGTGCCAGCAGCTTGCGGGGGGGATCTGAAGCTTTCTTT. Its protein product is CASSLRGGSEAFF.